This T cell receptor (beta chain) was captured in a study of OX40 agonist ivuxolimab in advanced cancers. Study background: The patients received ivuxolimab by intravenous route every 2 weeks at 0.01 to 10 mg/kg. Earlier treatment with anti-PD-1, anti-PD-L1 or anti-CTLA-4 was permitted, and around 36% had received some. Patients treated during dose escalation were battling hepatocellular carcinoma, melanoma, renal cell or head and neck cancer. Regarding the study as a whole: Averaged across samples, CD8+ T cells carried more expanded clones than CD4+ did.

Notes on this clone: Its specificity is unknown.

Measured with immunoSEQ multiplex PCR; TCRdb has only the in-frame clones, and not every one. The repertoire holds 50,000 to 75,000 clones, with 70% to 90% as singletons. The TCR comes from an adult with an advanced solid tumor such as melanoma, head and neck, liver or kidney cancer. The sequencing used CD4+ or CD8+ T cells sorted from blood, collected in a trial of the OX40 agonist ivuxolimab.

The CDR3 region is CASSSQGLGNTIYF. DNA of the CDR3: TGTGCCAGCTCATCCCAGGGGCTCGGAAACACCATATATTTT. The gene calls are TRBV18 and TRBJ1-3, with D perhaps TRBD1 (6 bases). The length of the CDR3 is 14 residues. Germline-derived CDR1 and CDR2 are KGHSH and LQKENI. V shed 5 bases and J shed 4 bases, with 12 bases lying between them.